The rows below give T cell receptor beta chains drawn from one sample of a study of blood T cell repertoires in COVID-19. Clones were sequenced by immunoSEQ multiplex PCR, and TCRdb holds only the in-frame ones, with some missing. The sample holds about 69,000 clones; under 90% are singletons and the top ten take 13%. Specimen: peripheral blood. The receptor set was obtained from a man over 45 with COVID-19, enrolled during active disease. CDR3s include the opening cysteine and the closing phenylalanine or tryptophan. A D gene is named only where the DNA matches it firmly. Rows give clone size only sometimes, using once, few, many, or a class for an expanded clone.

>.|TRBV29-1|TRBJ1-2|.
TGCAGCGTTGAAGACAGTAACTATGGCTACACCTTC
CSVEDSNYGYTF
>.|TRBV2|TRBJ1-1|TRBD1
TGTGCCAGCGACTCCGACTGGACAGGACGGGAAGCTTTCTTT
CASDSDWTGREAFF
>.|TRBV6-5|TRBJ1-3|TRBD1
TGTGCCAGCAAGGGGGCTGGTGGAAACACCATATATTTT
CASKGAGGNTIYF
>.|TRBV7-9|TRBJ2-1|.
TGTGCCAGCAGCCCCTTATCCCAGCCCCTGAGGGATGAGCAGTTCTTC
CASSPLSQPLRDEQFF
>.|TRBV19|TRBJ1-1|.
TGTGCCAGTAGTACTCAGGGAAGGGACACTGAAGCTTTCTTT
CASSTQGRDTEAFF
>.|TRBV14|TRBJ2-1|.
TGTGCCAGCAGCCACAGGACTGACACCTACAATGAGCAGTTCTTC
CASSHRTDTYNEQFF
>.|TRBV5-1|TRBJ1-4|TRBD1
TGCGCCAGCAGCGTGAGAAGTCCCGGGACAGGGGACCCTAATGAAAAACTGTTTTTT
CASSVRSPGTGDPNEKLFF
>.|TRBV7-2|TRBJ2-5|TRBD1
TGTGCCAGCAGCTTGTGGGGCAGGGGGCAGGAGACCCAGTACTTC
CASSLWGRGQETQYF
>.|TRBV14|TRBJ2-3|.
TGTGCCAGCAGCCAGGGCACCTTTTCGGCGCAGTATTTT
CASSQGTFSAQYF
>.|TRBV5-5|TRBJ2-7|TRBD2
TGTGCCAGCATCATCAGCGGGGGGGCCGAAGAGCAGTACTTC
CASIISGGAEEQYF
>.|TRBV6-5|TRBJ2-1|.
TGTGCCAGCAGCCTGGCGGGCTACAATGAGCAGTTCTTC
CASSLAGYNEQFF
>once|TRBV11-2|TRBJ2-3|TRBD2
TGTGCCAGCAGCTCCCAAGCGGGGCGGGTGGCAGATACGCAGTATTTT
CASSSQAGRVADTQYF
>once|TRBV5-1|TRBJ1-4|TRBD1
TGCGCCAGCAGCATGGGACAGTCGGGTAGTGTTGAAAAACTGTTTTTT
CASSMGQSGSVEKLFF
>medium-sized|TRBV4-2|TRBJ2-1|TRBD2
TGTGCCAGCAGCCCTTCCGGGCAGCGGGGAAGTGAGCAGTTCTTC
CASSPSGQRGSEQFF
>.|TRBV18|TRBJ1-5|.
TGTGCCAGCTCACCTGGTGGGGTCGAGGGTCAGCCCCAGCATTTT
CASSPGGVEGQPQHF
>.|TRBV3-1/TRBV3-2|TRBJ1-4|.
TGTGCCAGCAGCCAAAGACTACCTTATGAAAAACTGTTTTTT
CASSQRLPYEKLFF
>.|TRBV5-6|TRBJ2-1|TRBD1
TGTGCCAGCAGCTTTACGCGACAGGGGGGTTTAAATGAGCAGTTCTTC
CASSFTRQGGLNEQFF
>.|TRBV5-1|TRBJ2-1|.
TGCGCCAGCAATCTCGAGACGGGGACCTACAATGAGCAGTTCTTC
CASNLETGTYNEQFF
>.|TRBV3-1/TRBV3-2|TRBJ2-1|.
TGTGCCAGCAGCCAGCTAAACAGGCCTAAAGTCTTC
CASSQLNRPKVF
>.|TRBV18|TRBJ1-2|.
TGTGCCAGCTCACCAGGGGACACATCTTTCGGCTACACCTTC
CASSPGDTSFGYTF
>.|TRBV21-1|TRBJ2-1|.
TGTGCCAGCAGCACCCAAAGCGGGGGGCACTACAATGAGCAGTTCTTC
CASSTQSGGHYNEQFF
>.|TRBV20-1|TRBJ2-5|TRBD2
TGCAGTGCTAGTCCGACTAGCGGGGCAAAGCAAGAGACCCAGTACTTC
CSASPTSGAKQETQYF
>.|TRBV10-2|TRBJ1-4|.
TGCGCCAGCAGCGACTGGGAGGCAACTAATGAAAAACTGTTTTTT
CASSDWEATNEKLFF
>.|TRBV6-1|TRBJ1-2|.
TGTGCCAGCAGTGACCAGAAGGGGGATGGCTACACCTTC
CASSDQKGDGYTF
>once|TRBV11-2|TRBJ2-1|.
TGTGCCAGCAGCACCCGACTAGGCGATGAGCAGTTCTTC
CASSTRLGDEQFF
>.|TRBV7-3|TRBJ1-1|TRBD1
TGTGCCAGCAGCGGACAGGGTGACACTGAAGCTTTCTTT
CASSGQGDTEAFF
>.|TRBV11-3|TRBJ2-5|.
TGTGCCAGCAGCCCTAGCGTAGAACAAGAGACCCAGTACTTC
CASSPSVEQETQYF
>.|TRBV3-1/TRBV3-2|TRBJ1-4|.
TGTGCCAGCAGCCAAAACATCGGCCGGGAGCTTAATGAAAAACTGTTTTTT
CASSQNIGRELNEKLFF
>.|TRBV9|TRBJ1-3|.
TGTGCCAGCAGCCCCAACACCGGAAACACCATATATTTT
CASSPNTGNTIYF
>.|TRBV6-1|TRBJ1-3|.
TGTGCCAGCAGTGAACTAGGCCTATTCTCTGGAAACACCATATATTTT
CASSELGLFSGNTIYF
>.|TRBV12-3/TRBV12-4|TRBJ1-2|TRBD1
TGTGCCAGCAGTTTGGACAGGGTTCGTGGCTACACCTTC
CASSLDRVRGYTF
>.|TRBV19|TRBJ1-1|.
TGTGCCAGTAGTATTGGTCAGGGGATGGACGCTTTCTTT
CASSIGQGMDAFF
>.|TRBV2|TRBJ2-3|TRBD2
TGTGCCAGCAGGAGAGCGGGGGCACCAGATACGCAGTATTTT
CASRRAGAPDTQYF
>.|TRBV30|TRBJ2-2|TRBD1
TGTGCTCGACAGGGGGCCTGGAACACCGGGGAGCTGTTTTTT
CARQGAWNTGELFF
>.|TRBV13|TRBJ2-1|.
TGTGCCAGCAGCCCCGGACTTATTCGCAATGAGCAGTTCTTC
CASSPGLIRNEQFF
>.|TRBV30|TRBJ1-2|.
TGTGCCTGGAGGGGTGACAGGACGAACTATGGCTACACCTTC
CAWRGDRTNYGYTF
>.|TRBV5-1|TRBJ2-1|TRBD1
TGCGCCAGCAGCTTGGGGGACAGGGGAGTTGACGAGCAGTTCTTC
CASSLGDRGVDEQFF